This is a list of T cell receptor beta chains from one sample in a study of blood T cell repertoires in COVID-19. Sequenced by immunoSEQ multiplex PCR; TCRdb stores in-frame clones only, minus some. The sample carries about 360,000 clones, 70% to 90% recorded once. Material for sequencing was PBMCs or T cells enriched from blood (not recorded which). The receptors come from a woman between 40 and 55 years old with acute COVID-19. Both conserved end residues are part of each CDR3. Fields, in order: V gene, J gene, D gene, CDR3 protein. A D gene is named only where the DNA matches it firmly.

TRBV19	TRBJ2-7	-	CASSAQRDTIIYEQYF
TRBV5-1	TRBJ1-4	TRBD1	CASAGGGTGPEKLFF
TRBV10-3	TRBJ2-7	TRBD2	CASLGGGAIPETYEQYF
TRBV21-1	TRBJ2-7	-	CASSKEKFLSPYEQYF
TRBV5-1	TRBJ2-5	TRBD1	CASSTHRGETQYF
TRBV7-9	TRBJ1-4	-	CASSLALNSGEKLFF
TRBV27	TRBJ1-1	-	CASSPSVNTEAFF
TRBV10-3	TRBJ1-2	-	CAILGSGANYGYTF
TRBV18	TRBJ1-2	TRBD1	CASSSFGTASNYGYTF
TRBV5-1	TRBJ2-7	TRBD1	CASSPEQTGYEQYF
TRBV5-4	TRBJ2-5	TRBD2	CASRKGTSGVAAQETQYF
TRBV23-1	TRBJ2-4	-	CASMGLIAKNIQYF
TRBV19	TRBJ1-2	-	CASNPRDTSNYGYTF
TRBV11-2	TRBJ1-3	-	CASSLTSGAGNTIYF
TRBV5-8	TRBJ2-3	TRBD2	CASSIGTSPYTDTQYF
TRBV7-9	TRBJ1-2	TRBD1	CASSRQGGDGYTF
TRBV5-4	TRBJ1-1	-	CASSRRFLEGNTEAFF
TRBV19	TRBJ2-5	TRBD1	CASSMGTGQETQYF
TRBV7-9	TRBJ2-7	-	CASSPLEVSSYEQYF
TRBV6-5	TRBJ2-7	-	CASSYGTDYEQYF
TRBV24-1	TRBJ2-2	-	CATSDRTATGELFF
TRBV7-9	TRBJ1-1	-	CASSLGGEGSTEAFF
TRBV10-3	TRBJ2-1	TRBD1	CAIRDATGANDNEQFF
TRBV9	TRBJ1-2	-	CASSVERGGNYGYTF
TRBV9	TRBJ2-1	TRBD2	CASSVVGTSGGADNEQFF
TRBV7-2	TRBJ1-1	-	CASSRSGNTEAFF
TRBV5-1	TRBJ1-1	-	CASCLGQNTEAFF
TRBV19	TRBJ2-1	TRBD1	CASSPRDRGGPVYNEQFF
TRBV19	TRBJ2-6	TRBD1	CASTLGQVSGANVLTF
TRBV6-5	TRBJ1-5	-	CASSSVSGGNQPQHF
TRBV11-2	TRBJ1-1	TRBD1	CASSFTGGRYTEAFF
TRBV5-1	TRBJ1-6	TRBD1	CASSEPGQLLNSPLHF
TRBV5-6	TRBJ1-4	-	CASRKHTGEKLFF
TRBV7-2	TRBJ1-2	TRBD1	CASSLSGTGVGYTF
TRBV6-2/TRBV6-3	TRBJ2-3	-	CASSYLRTQYF
TRBV4-1	TRBJ1-4	-	CASSQSPIQGRSNYEKLFF
TRBV9	TRBJ1-1	TRBD1	CASSVAAGQVGEAFF
TRBV9	TRBJ1-3	-	CASSVFSSGEPSGNTIYF
TRBV19	TRBJ1-2	-	CASSREAALEYGYTF
TRBV13	TRBJ2-2	TRBD1	CASSLPGQGHTGELFF
TRBV12-5	TRBJ1-2	-	CASGLHQDGYTF